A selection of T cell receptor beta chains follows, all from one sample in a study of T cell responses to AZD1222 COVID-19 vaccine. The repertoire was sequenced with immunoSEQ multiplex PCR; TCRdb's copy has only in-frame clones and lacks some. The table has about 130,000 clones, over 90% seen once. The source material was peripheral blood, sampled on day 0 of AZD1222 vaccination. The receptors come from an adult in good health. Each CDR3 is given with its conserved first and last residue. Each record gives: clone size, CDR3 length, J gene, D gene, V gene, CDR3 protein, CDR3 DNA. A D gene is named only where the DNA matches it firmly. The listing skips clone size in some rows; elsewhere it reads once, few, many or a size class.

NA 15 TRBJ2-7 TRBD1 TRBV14 CASSTSGQGAYEQYF TGTGCCAGCAGCACGTCGGGACAGGGGGCCTACGAGCAGTACTTC
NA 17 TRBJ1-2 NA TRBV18 CASSPRVDRAVGSGYTF TGTGCCAGCTCACCACGCGTGGACCGAGCCGTCGGATCGGGCTACACCTTC
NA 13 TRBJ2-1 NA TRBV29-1 CSVEDRPMNEQFF TGCAGCGTTGAAGATCGGCCGATGAATGAGCAGTTCTTC
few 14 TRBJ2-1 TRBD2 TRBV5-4 CASSSSTSEVEQFF TGTGCCAGCAGCTCCTCAACTAGCGAGGTTGAGCAGTTCTTC
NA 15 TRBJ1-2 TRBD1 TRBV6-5 CASSSQRTGNYGYTF TGTGCCAGCAGTTCCCAACGGACAGGGAACTATGGCTACACCTTC
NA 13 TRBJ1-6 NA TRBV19 CASGKVFNSPLHF TGTGCCAGTGGTAAGGTTTTCAATTCACCCCTCCACTTT
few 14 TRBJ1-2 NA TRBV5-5 CASSPAAGIYGYTF TGTGCCAGCAGCCCTGCGGCAGGGATCTATGGCTACACCTTC
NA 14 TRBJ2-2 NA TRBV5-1 CASSPLSNTGELFF TGCGCCAGCAGCCCGTTATCCAACACCGGGGAGCTGTTTTTT
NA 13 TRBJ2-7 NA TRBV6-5 CASSRGRGGEQYF TGTGCCAGCAGTCGGGGACGGGGCGGCGAGCAGTACTTC
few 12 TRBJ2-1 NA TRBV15 CATSRDGAEQFF TGTGCCACCAGCAGAGATGGGGCTGAGCAGTTCTTC
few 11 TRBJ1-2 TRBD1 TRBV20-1 CSAPTGGGYTF TGCAGTGCACCGACAGGGGGAGGCTACACCTTC
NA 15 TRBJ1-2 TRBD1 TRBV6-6 CASSYGTGGDYGYTF TGTGCCAGCAGTTACGGGACAGGGGGAGACTATGGCTACACCTTC
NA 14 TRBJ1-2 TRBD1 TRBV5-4 CASAWPDREDGYTF TGTGCCAGCGCTTGGCCGGACAGGGAGGATGGCTACACCTTC
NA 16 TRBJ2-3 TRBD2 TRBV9 CASSTGTSGGTDTQYF TGTGCCAGCAGCACCGGGACTAGCGGGGGCACAGATACGCAGTATTTT
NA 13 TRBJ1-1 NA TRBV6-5 CASRDTRYTEAFF TGTGCCAGTCGGGACACCCGATACACTGAAGCTTTCTTT
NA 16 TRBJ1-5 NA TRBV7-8 CASSLDTAHSNQPQHF TGTGCCAGCAGCTTAGACACAGCACATAGCAATCAGCCCCAGCATTTT
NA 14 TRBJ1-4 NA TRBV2 CASSVEGFGEKLFF TGTGCCAGCAGTGTAGAGGGGTTTGGTGAAAAACTGTTTTTT
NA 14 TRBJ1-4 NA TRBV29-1 CSVGRGGTNEKLFF TGCAGCGTTGGCAGGGGAGGGACTAATGAAAAACTGTTTTTT
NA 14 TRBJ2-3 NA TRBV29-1 CSARDRLRGDTQYF TGCAGCGCCCGAGACAGGCTGCGGGGAGATACGCAGTATTTT
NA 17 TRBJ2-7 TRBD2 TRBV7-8 CASSMTGLAGGSHEQYF TGTGCCAGCAGCATGACAGGACTAGCGGGGGGTAGCCACGAGCAGTACTTC
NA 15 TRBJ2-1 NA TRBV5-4 CASSLGQSSYNEQFF TGTGCCAGCAGCTTGGGGCAGAGCTCCTACAATGAGCAGTTCTTC
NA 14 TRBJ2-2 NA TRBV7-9 CASSLSGGPGELFF TGTGCCAGCAGCTTGTCCGGAGGACCCGGGGAGCTGTTTTTT
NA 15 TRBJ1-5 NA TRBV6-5 CASSYSGGFNQPQHF TGTGCCAGCAGTTACTCTGGGGGTTTCAATCAGCCCCAGCATTTT
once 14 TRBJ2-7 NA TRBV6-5 CASSYGRYDYEQYF TGTGCCAGCAGTTACGGCAGGTACGATTACGAGCAGTACTTC
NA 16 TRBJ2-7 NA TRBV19 CASSIEGNLGSYEQYF TGTGCCAGTAGTATAGAAGGGAACTTGGGATCCTACGAGCAGTACTTC
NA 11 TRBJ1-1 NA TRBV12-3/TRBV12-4 CASSLGPSNFF TGTGCCAGCAGTTTGGGTCCCTCGAACTTCTTT
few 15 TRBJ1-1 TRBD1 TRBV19 CASNEDRDLNTEAFF TGTGCCAGTAACGAAGACAGGGACCTTAACACTGAAGCTTTCTTT
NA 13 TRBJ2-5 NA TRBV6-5 CASSLQSQETQYF TGTGCCAGCAGTCTACAGAGTCAAGAGACCCAGTACTTC
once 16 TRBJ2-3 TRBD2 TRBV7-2 CASSLISGGAWGTQYF TGTGCCAGCAGCTTAATCTCGGGGGGGGCATGGGGTACGCAGTATTTT
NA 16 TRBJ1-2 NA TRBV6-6 CASSYSEHRENYGYTF TGTGCCAGCAGTTACTCGGAGCACAGGGAAAACTATGGCTACACCTTC
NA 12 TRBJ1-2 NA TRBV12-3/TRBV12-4 CASSGGNYGYTF TGTGCCAGCAGTGGAGGGAACTATGGCTACACCTTC
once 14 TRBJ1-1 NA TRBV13 CASSPYRVNTEAFF TGTGCCAGCAGCCCTTACAGGGTGAACACTGAAGCTTTCTTT
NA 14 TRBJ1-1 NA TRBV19 CASSNQGPPTEAFF TGTGCCAGTAGTAATCAGGGACCCCCCACTGAAGCTTTCTTT
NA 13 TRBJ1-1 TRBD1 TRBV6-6 CASSYPTGIAAFF TGTGCCAGCAGTTACCCGACAGGGATTGCAGCTTTCTTT
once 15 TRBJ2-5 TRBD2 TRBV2 CARLPSGGRQETQYF TGTGCCAGACTCCCCAGCGGGGGGCGGCAAGAGACCCAGTACTTC
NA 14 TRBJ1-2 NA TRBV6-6 CASSGDGTNYGYTF TGTGCCAGCAGCGGTGACGGTACTAACTATGGCTACACCTTC
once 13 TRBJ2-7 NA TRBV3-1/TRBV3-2 CASSQDRSYEQYF TGTGCCAGCAGCCAAGATAGGTCCTACGAGCAGTACTTC
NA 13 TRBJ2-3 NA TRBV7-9 CASSLAGPDTQYF TGTGCCAGCAGCTTAGCAGGCCCAGATACGCAGTATTTT
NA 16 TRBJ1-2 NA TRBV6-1 CASSGSLVRANYGYTF TGTGCCAGCAGTGGTTCCCTCGTACGGGCTAACTATGGCTACACCTTC
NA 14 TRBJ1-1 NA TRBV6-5 CASSSGTRNTEAFF TGTGCCAGCAGTTCCGGGACCCGGAACACTGAAGCTTTCTTT
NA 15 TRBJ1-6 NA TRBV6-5 CASSYSGTTNSPLHF TGTGCCAGCAGTTACTCGGGGACAACTAATTCACCCCTCCACTTT
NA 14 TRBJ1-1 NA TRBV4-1 CASSRAEVNTEAFF TGCGCCAGCAGCCGGGCAGAGGTTAACACTGAAGCTTTCTTT
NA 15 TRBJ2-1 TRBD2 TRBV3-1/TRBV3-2 CASSTSGDPYNEQFF TGTGCCAGCAGCACTAGCGGGGATCCCTACAATGAGCAGTTCTTC
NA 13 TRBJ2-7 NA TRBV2 CASSEMSFYEQYF TGTGCCAGCAGTGAAATGTCCTTCTACGAGCAGTACTTC
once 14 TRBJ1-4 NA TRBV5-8 CASSLTAPNEKLFF TGTGCCAGCAGCTTAACGGCACCAAATGAAAAACTGTTTTTT
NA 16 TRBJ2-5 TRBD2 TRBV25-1 CASSEGVAGNQETQYF TGTGCCAGCAGTGAAGGGGTAGCGGGCAATCAAGAGACCCAGTACTTC
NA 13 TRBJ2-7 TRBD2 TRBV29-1 CSAQMTSGGEQYF TGCAGCGCCCAGATGACTAGCGGGGGCGAGCAGTACTTC
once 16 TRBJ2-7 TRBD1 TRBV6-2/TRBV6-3 CASSEMGQAGSYEQYF TGTGCCAGCAGTGAGATGGGACAGGCTGGATCCTACGAGCAGTACTTC
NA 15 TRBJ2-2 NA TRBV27 CASSLEGTNTGELFF TGTGCCAGCAGTTTAGAGGGAACGAACACCGGGGAGCTGTTTTTT
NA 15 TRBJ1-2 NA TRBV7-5 CARDVGQAFIYGYTF TGTGCCAGAGATGTAGGACAGGCATTTATCTATGGCTACACCTTC
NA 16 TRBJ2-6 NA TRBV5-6 CASSLGLTSGANVLTF TGTGCCAGCAGCTTGGGCCTAACCTCTGGGGCCAACGTCCTGACTTTC
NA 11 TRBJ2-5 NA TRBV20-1 CSASSEETQYF TGCAGTGCTAGTTCAGAAGAGACCCAGTACTTC
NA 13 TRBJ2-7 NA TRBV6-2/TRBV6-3 CASSLTLYYEQYF TGTGCCAGCAGTTTGACACTGTACTACGAGCAGTACTTC
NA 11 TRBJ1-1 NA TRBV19 CASSNFVEAFF TGTGCCAGTAGTAACTTCGTTGAAGCTTTCTTT
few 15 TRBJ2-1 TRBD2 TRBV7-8 CASSLGTSGANEQFF TGTGCCAGCAGCCTTGGGACTAGCGGAGCCAATGAGCAGTTCTTC
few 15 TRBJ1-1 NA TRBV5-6 CASSLDRLFDTEAFF TGTGCCAGCAGCTTGGACAGACTTTTCGACACTGAAGCTTTCTTT
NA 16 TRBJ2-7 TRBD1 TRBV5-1 CASRRDLDRGTYEQYF TGCGCCAGCAGGCGGGACTTGGACAGGGGTACCTACGAGCAGTACTTC